The rows below give T cell receptor beta chains drawn from one sample of a study of blood T cell repertoires in COVID-19. TCRdb's table, derived via immunoSEQ multiplex PCR, lists solely in-frame clones and lacks some. The sample carries a few hundred thousand clones, about 90% recorded once. The sample taken for sequencing was peripheral blood. These receptors all stem from a man between 18 and 29 years old with active or convalescent COVID-19. Both conserved end residues are part of each CDR3. Each record gives: clone size, CDR3 length, V gene, J gene, D gene, CDR3 protein, CDR3 DNA. The D gene is left open where the match is weak. The size of a clone is reported for some rows only, either as once, few or many, or as a class for expanded clones.

abundance: .; len: 13; v_gene: TRBV7-2; j_gene: TRBJ2-2; d_gene: .; CDR3aa: CASSATRSGELFF; CDR3nt: TGTGCCAGCAGCGCAACAAGGAGTGGGGAGCTGTTTTTT
abundance: once; len: 15; v_gene: TRBV4-2; j_gene: TRBJ2-3; d_gene: TRBD2; CDR3aa: CASSQLPGGQDTQYF; CDR3nt: TGTGCCAGCAGCCAATTACCGGGGGGGCAAGATACGCAGTATTTT
abundance: .; len: 16; v_gene: TRBV4-1; j_gene: TRBJ2-7; d_gene: TRBD2; CDR3aa: CASSQDLAGVSYEQYF; CDR3nt: TGCGCCAGCAGCCAAGATCTAGCGGGGGTATCCTACGAGCAGTACTTC
abundance: .; len: 14; v_gene: TRBV19; j_gene: TRBJ1-5; d_gene: TRBD1; CDR3aa: CASSYRGSNQPQHF; CDR3nt: TGTGCCAGTAGTTACAGGGGTAGCAATCAGCCCCAGCATTTT
abundance: .; len: 14; v_gene: TRBV7-9; j_gene: TRBJ1-6; d_gene: TRBD1; CDR3aa: CASSSRQGGSPLHF; CDR3nt: TGTGCCAGCAGCTCCCGACAGGGGGGATCACCCCTCCACTTT
abundance: .; len: 15; v_gene: TRBV7-6; j_gene: TRBJ2-1; d_gene: .; CDR3aa: CASSLDLSSYNEQFF; CDR3nt: TGTGCCAGCAGCTTAGATCTGAGCTCCTACAATGAGCAGTTCTTC
abundance: .; len: 12; v_gene: TRBV7-9; j_gene: TRBJ1-1; d_gene: .; CDR3aa: CASQTGNTEAFF; CDR3nt: TGTGCCAGCCAGACGGGAAACACTGAAGCTTTCTTT
abundance: .; len: 13; v_gene: TRBV12-2; j_gene: TRBJ2-1; d_gene: .; CDR3aa: CAIQTGAYNEQFF; CDR3nt: TGTGCAATCCAGACAGGGGCCTACAATGAGCAGTTCTTC
abundance: few; len: 14; v_gene: TRBV5-4; j_gene: TRBJ2-3; d_gene: TRBD2; CDR3aa: CASSFRGGQDTQYF; CDR3nt: TGTGCCAGCAGCTTTCGGGGGGGCCAAGATACGCAGTATTTT
abundance: .; len: 13; v_gene: TRBV5-1; j_gene: TRBJ2-7; d_gene: .; CDR3aa: CASSFGVSYEQYF; CDR3nt: TGCGCCAGCAGCTTCGGGGTTTCCTACGAGCAGTACTTC
abundance: .; len: 13; v_gene: TRBV13; j_gene: TRBJ2-1; d_gene: .; CDR3aa: CASSFKVVDEQFF; CDR3nt: TGTGCCAGCAGCTTCAAAGTAGTCGATGAGCAGTTCTTC
abundance: few; len: 17; v_gene: TRBV7-2; j_gene: TRBJ2-2; d_gene: .; CDR3aa: CASSLALGALNTGELFF; CDR3nt: TGTGCCAGCAGCTTAGCGCTGGGGGCTCTTAACACCGGGGAGCTGTTTTTT
abundance: .; len: 14; v_gene: TRBV5-1; j_gene: TRBJ1-1; d_gene: TRBD1; CDR3aa: CASSFTGGGTEAFF; CDR3nt: TGCGCCAGCAGCTTTACAGGGGGAGGCACTGAAGCTTTCTTT
abundance: .; len: 15; v_gene: TRBV5-1; j_gene: TRBJ2-5; d_gene: TRBD2; CDR3aa: CASSYTSGGLETQYF; CDR3nt: TGCGCCAGCAGCTATACTAGCGGGGGGCTAGAGACCCAGTACTTC
abundance: .; len: 15; v_gene: TRBV5-1; j_gene: TRBJ2-5; d_gene: TRBD2; CDR3aa: CASSLFLAAQETQYF; CDR3nt: TGCGCCAGCAGCTTGTTTCTAGCGGCCCAAGAGACCCAGTACTTC
abundance: .; len: 14; v_gene: TRBV4-3; j_gene: TRBJ2-3; d_gene: .; CDR3aa: CASSFDRFVDTQYF; CDR3nt: TGCGCCAGCAGCTTCGACAGGTTCGTAGATACGCAGTATTTT
abundance: .; len: 12; v_gene: TRBV19; j_gene: TRBJ1-4; d_gene: TRBD1; CDR3aa: CASQQGNEKLFF; CDR3nt: TGTGCCAGTCAACAGGGGAATGAAAAACTGTTTTTT
abundance: .; len: 13; v_gene: TRBV12-3/TRBV12-4; j_gene: TRBJ2-7; d_gene: .; CDR3aa: CATGVGPAYEQYF; CDR3nt: TGTGCCACCGGGGTTGGGCCAGCCTACGAGCAGTACTTC
abundance: .; len: 13; v_gene: TRBV6-1; j_gene: TRBJ1-1; d_gene: .; CDR3aa: CASSESSVTEAFF; CDR3nt: TGTGCCAGCAGTGAGTCCAGTGTCACTGAAGCTTTCTTT
abundance: .; len: 14; v_gene: TRBV3-1/TRBV3-2; j_gene: TRBJ1-3; d_gene: .; CDR3aa: CASSQQGYGNTIYF; CDR3nt: TGTGCCAGCAGCCAACAGGGGTATGGAAACACCATATATTTT
abundance: .; len: 15; v_gene: TRBV10-2; j_gene: TRBJ1-4; d_gene: TRBD1; CDR3aa: CASKRDSATNEKLFF; CDR3nt: TGCGCCAGCAAAAGGGACAGCGCAACTAATGAAAAACTGTTTTTT
abundance: once; len: 16; v_gene: TRBV11-2; j_gene: TRBJ1-2; d_gene: .; CDR3aa: CASSLDWEKGSRGYTF; CDR3nt: TGTGCCAGCAGCTTAGATTGGGAGAAAGGTTCACGTGGCTACACCTTC
abundance: .; len: 15; v_gene: TRBV27; j_gene: TRBJ1-5; d_gene: .; CDR3aa: CASSQGGNSNQPQHF; CDR3nt: TGTGCCAGCAGCCAAGGGGGAAATAGCAATCAGCCCCAGCATTTT
abundance: .; len: 15; v_gene: TRBV9; j_gene: TRBJ1-2; d_gene: TRBD1; CDR3aa: CASSSWTGDIYGYTF; CDR3nt: TGTGCCAGCAGCTCATGGACAGGGGACATTTATGGCTACACCTTC
abundance: .; len: 14; v_gene: TRBV5-4; j_gene: TRBJ1-2; d_gene: TRBD1; CDR3aa: CASSAGGQEYGYTF; CDR3nt: TGTGCCAGCAGCGCAGGGGGACAAGAATATGGCTACACCTTC
abundance: few; len: 18; v_gene: TRBV4-1; j_gene: TRBJ1-3; d_gene: .; CDR3aa: CASSQTSGGGSSGNTIYF; CDR3nt: TGCGCCAGCAGCCAAACCTCAGGCGGGGGAAGCTCTGGAAACACCATATATTTT
abundance: .; len: 13; v_gene: TRBV3-1/TRBV3-2; j_gene: TRBJ2-5; d_gene: .; CDR3aa: CASSARGQETQYF; CDR3nt: TGTGCCAGCAGCGCTCGGGGGCAAGAGACCCAGTACTTC
abundance: .; len: 16; v_gene: TRBV28; j_gene: TRBJ2-3; d_gene: TRBD2; CDR3aa: CASSQRTSGVTDTQYF; CDR3nt: TGTGCCAGCAGCCAACGGACTAGCGGGGTCACAGATACGCAGTATTTT
abundance: .; len: 16; v_gene: TRBV19; j_gene: TRBJ1-1; d_gene: TRBD1; CDR3aa: CASRPDRVMLGTEAFF; CDR3nt: TGTGCCAGTAGGCCGGACAGGGTAATGTTGGGCACTGAAGCTTTCTTT
abundance: .; len: 14; v_gene: TRBV5-6; j_gene: TRBJ1-2; d_gene: .; CDR3aa: CASSSQEGFHGYTF; CDR3nt: TGTGCCAGCAGCTCGCAGGAGGGTTTTCATGGCTACACCTTC
abundance: .; len: 16; v_gene: TRBV11-3; j_gene: TRBJ1-2; d_gene: .; CDR3aa: CASSPIPRSCCYGYTF; CDR3nt: TGTGCCAGCAGCCCGATCCCACGGTCCTGCTGCTATGGCTACACCTTC
abundance: once; len: 16; v_gene: TRBV15; j_gene: TRBJ1-1; d_gene: .; CDR3aa: CATSRDWRGANTEAFF; CDR3nt: TGTGCCACCAGCAGAGATTGGCGGGGTGCTAACACTGAAGCTTTCTTT
abundance: .; len: 14; v_gene: TRBV5-4; j_gene: TRBJ2-1; d_gene: TRBD1; CDR3aa: CASSLGTGGVEQFF; CDR3nt: TGTGCCAGCAGCTTGGGGACAGGGGGCGTTGAGCAGTTCTTC
abundance: .; len: 15; v_gene: TRBV18; j_gene: TRBJ1-1; d_gene: .; CDR3aa: CASSLSDRTNTEAFF; CDR3nt: TGTGCCAGCTCACTATCCGACAGAACGAACACTGAAGCTTTCTTT
abundance: .; len: 15; v_gene: TRBV19; j_gene: TRBJ2-2; d_gene: .; CDR3aa: CASSMGLTNTGELFF; CDR3nt: TGTGCCAGTAGTATGGGCCTAACGAACACCGGGGAGCTGTTTTTT
abundance: .; len: 13; v_gene: TRBV6-1; j_gene: TRBJ1-1; d_gene: .; CDR3aa: CASSELGGVRTFF; CDR3nt: TGTGCCAGCAGTGAGCTAGGAGGGGTGAGAACTTTCTTT
abundance: few; len: 15; v_gene: TRBV21-1; j_gene: TRBJ2-1; d_gene: .; CDR3aa: CASSRLAGVVDEQFF; CDR3nt: TGTGCCAGCAGCAGACTAGCGGGGGTGGTAGATGAGCAGTTCTTC
abundance: .; len: 16; v_gene: TRBV6-1; j_gene: TRBJ1-5; d_gene: TRBD1; CDR3aa: CASSVMTGGGNQPQHF; CDR3nt: TGTGCCAGCAGTGTAATGACAGGGGGCGGCAATCAGCCCCAGCATTTT
abundance: .; len: 14; v_gene: TRBV6-5; j_gene: TRBJ1-2; d_gene: .; CDR3aa: CASSSGYLNYGYTF; CDR3nt: TGTGCCAGCAGCTCAGGATACCTTAACTATGGCTACACCTTC
abundance: .; len: 15; v_gene: TRBV4-2; j_gene: TRBJ1-5; d_gene: .; CDR3aa: CASSQVADSNQPQHF; CDR3nt: TGTGCCAGCAGCCAAGTGGCCGATAGCAATCAGCCCCAGCATTTT
abundance: .; len: 11; v_gene: TRBV19; j_gene: TRBJ1-4; d_gene: .; CDR3aa: CASSPDRKLFF; CDR3nt: TGTGCCAGTAGTCCAGACAGAAAACTGTTTTTT
abundance: .; len: 18; v_gene: TRBV6-2/TRBV6-3; j_gene: TRBJ1-3; d_gene: .; CDR3aa: CASRPGHYRPSSGNTIYF; CDR3nt: TGTGCCAGCAGGCCTGGTCACTACAGGCCCAGCTCTGGAAACACCATATATTTT
abundance: .; len: 15; v_gene: TRBV5-4; j_gene: TRBJ2-2; d_gene: .; CDR3aa: CASSPEGGGTGELFF; CDR3nt: TGTGCCAGCAGCCCGGAGGGTGGGGGCACCGGGGAGCTGTTTTTT
abundance: .; len: 13; v_gene: TRBV27; j_gene: TRBJ1-1; d_gene: .; CDR3aa: CASRSTGWPEAFF; CDR3nt: TGTGCCAGCAGATCCACAGGGTGGCCTGAAGCTTTCTTT
abundance: .; len: 16; v_gene: TRBV7-9; j_gene: TRBJ2-2; d_gene: .; CDR3aa: CASSLIGALNTGELFF; CDR3nt: TGTGCCAGCAGCTTAATTGGGGCCTTGAACACCGGGGAGCTGTTTTTT
abundance: .; len: 14; v_gene: TRBV9; j_gene: TRBJ2-7; d_gene: .; CDR3aa: CASSEGGNSYEQYF; CDR3nt: TGTGCCAGCAGCGAGGGGGGGAACTCCTACGAGCAGTACTTC
abundance: .; len: 13; v_gene: TRBV19; j_gene: TRBJ2-3; d_gene: .; CDR3aa: CASSLVAVDTQYF; CDR3nt: TGTGCCAGTAGTTTGGTCGCGGTTGATACGCAGTATTTT
abundance: .; len: 14; v_gene: TRBV5-1; j_gene: TRBJ1-4; d_gene: .; CDR3aa: CASSLAEPAEKLFF; CDR3nt: TGCGCCAGCAGCTTGGCGGAGCCAGCCGAAAAACTGTTTTTT
abundance: .; len: 15; v_gene: TRBV7-9; j_gene: TRBJ2-7; d_gene: .; CDR3aa: CASSVEGAPSYEQYF; CDR3nt: TGTGCCAGCAGCGTGGAGGGGGCCCCCTCCTACGAGCAGTACTTC
abundance: once; len: 13; v_gene: TRBV6-5; j_gene: TRBJ1-6; d_gene: .; CDR3aa: CASSTTVNSPLHF; CDR3nt: TGTGCCAGCAGTACAACAGTTAATTCACCCCTCCACTTT